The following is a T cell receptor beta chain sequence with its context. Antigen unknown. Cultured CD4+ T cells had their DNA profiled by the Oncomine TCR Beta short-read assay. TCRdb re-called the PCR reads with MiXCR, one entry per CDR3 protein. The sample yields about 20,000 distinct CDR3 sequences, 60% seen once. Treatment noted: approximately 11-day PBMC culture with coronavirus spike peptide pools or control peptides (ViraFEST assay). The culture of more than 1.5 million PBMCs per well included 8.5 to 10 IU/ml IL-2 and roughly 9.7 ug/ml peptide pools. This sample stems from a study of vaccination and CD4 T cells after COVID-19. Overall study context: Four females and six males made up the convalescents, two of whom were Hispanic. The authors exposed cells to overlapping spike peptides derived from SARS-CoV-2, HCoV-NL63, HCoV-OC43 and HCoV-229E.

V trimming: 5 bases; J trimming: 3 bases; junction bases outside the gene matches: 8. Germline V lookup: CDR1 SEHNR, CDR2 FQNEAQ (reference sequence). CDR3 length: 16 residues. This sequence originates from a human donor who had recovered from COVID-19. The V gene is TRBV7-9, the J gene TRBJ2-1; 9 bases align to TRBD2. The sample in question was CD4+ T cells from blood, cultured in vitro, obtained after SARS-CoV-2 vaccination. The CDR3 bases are TGTGCCAGCAGCAAAGCCCTAGCGGGATACTACAATGAGCAGTTCTTC. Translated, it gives CASSKALAGYYNEQFF.